This TCR beta chain was retrieved from a study of cytomegalovirus exposure and HLA in healthy donors. After removal of 4 bases from V and 9 bases from J, the junction contained 5 bases not matched to a gene. The CDR3 consists of 14 residues. Per germline, CDR1 SNHLY and CDR2 FYNNEI. Vbeta (60) and Jbeta (13) primers were used in the PCR. Repertoires were generated with immunoSEQ multiplex PCR, while TCRdb's copy carries only in-frame clones and drops some. The data hold 150,000 to 200,000 clones, with 82% observed a single time. The origin of this receptor is a man in his fifties or sixties in good health and CMV-seropositive. The sample consisted of PBMCs. V gene TRBV2 combines with J gene TRBJ1-6; 8 positions agree with TRBD1. The CDR3 DNA reads TGTGCCAGCAGTGGAAGGACAGGGTTTTCACCCCTCCACTTT. This sequence encodes CASSGRTGFSPLHF.